The rows below give T cell receptor beta chains drawn from one sample of a study of blood T cell repertoires in COVID-19. Clones were read by immunoSEQ multiplex PCR, and TCRdb kept only the in-frame ones, dropping some. The sample has fewer than 85,000 clones, about four fifths seen once. Sample: peripheral blood. Receptor source: a woman aged 55-69 years with acute or convalescent COVID-19. Both conserved end residues are part of each CDR3. A D gene is named only where the DNA matches it firmly. Clone size, where shown, is once, few, many, or a class for clones that have expanded.

V	D	J	size	DNA	CDR3
TRBV5-1	TRBD1	TRBJ1-4	few	TGCGCCAGCAGCTTGGAAAGGGGGCTCACTAATGAAAAACTGTTTTTT	CASSLERGLTNEKLFF
TRBV5-1	NA	TRBJ2-7	NA	TGCGCCAGCAGCCCCGCCGGGACATCCACCTACGAGCAGTACTTC	CASSPAGTSTYEQYF
TRBV6-1	NA	TRBJ2-1	NA	TGTGCCAGCAGTGAAAGAGAACAGTACAATGAGCAGTTCTTC	CASSEREQYNEQFF
TRBV6-5	NA	TRBJ1-2	NA	TGTGCCAGCAGTCCACAGGGAGTTCGGGGCTACACCTTC	CASSPQGVRGYTF
TRBV2	TRBD2	TRBJ2-1	NA	TGTGCCAGCAGTGGAGCGGGGGGGCTAAACAATGAGCAGTTCTTC	CASSGAGGLNNEQFF
TRBV5-1	NA	TRBJ1-3	NA	TGCGCCAGCAGCTTGTCAGGAGGAAACACCATATATTTT	CASSLSGGNTIYF
TRBV15	NA	TRBJ1-1	NA	TGTGCCACCAGCCGTCGAGGGGGGAACACTGAAGCTTTCTTT	CATSRRGGNTEAFF
TRBV11-2	TRBD1	TRBJ1-2	NA	TGTGCCAGCAGCTTAAGCCTCGGGACAGCCTATGGCTACACCTTC	CASSLSLGTAYGYTF
TRBV6-5	NA	TRBJ2-7	NA	TGTGCCAGCAGTATGGACAGCTTATACGAGCAGTACTTC	CASSMDSLYEQYF
TRBV7-2	NA	TRBJ1-3	NA	TGTGCCAGCAGCCTGTTCGGACAGTCCTCTGGAAACACCATATATTTT	CASSLFGQSSGNTIYF
TRBV4-1	TRBD2	TRBJ2-3	NA	TGCGCCAGCAGCCAAGAGGGAGGCGCGGGGGGAGCAGATACGCAGTATTTT	CASSQEGGAGGADTQYF